The rows below give T cell receptor beta chains drawn from one sample of a study of shared clonotypes between healthy human individuals. Clones were read by immunoSEQ multiplex PCR, and TCRdb kept only the in-frame ones, dropping some. The data contain around 2,000,000 clones, about 95% of them singletons. Sequencing was carried out using naive CD8+ T cells sorted from blood. Receptors originate from a man between 18 and 35 years old in good health. CDR3s include the opening cysteine and the closing phenylalanine or tryptophan. The D gene is left open where the match is weak. Clone size, where shown, is once, few, many, or a class for clones that have expanded.

D	V	size	J	CDR3	DNA
-	TRBV2	-	TRBJ2-1	CASSEALTTGTYNEQFF	TGTGCCAGCAGTGAAGCGCTGACCACCGGCACCTACAATGAGCAGTTCTTC
-	TRBV27	-	TRBJ2-2	CASSLWGGPIGELFF	TGTGCCAGCAGTTTGTGGGGGGGCCCTATCGGGGAGCTGTTTTTT
-	TRBV4-1	-	TRBJ1-2	CASSQVLGGSGYTF	TGCGCCAGCAGCCAAGTCCTAGGGGGATCTGGCTACACCTTC
-	TRBV4-1	once	TRBJ1-3	CASSPDNADGNTIYF	TGCGCCAGCAGCCCGGATAATGCGGATGGAAACACCATATATTTT
TRBD1	TRBV7-9	-	TRBJ2-5	CASSLVEQGIETQYF	TGTGCCAGCAGCTTAGTAGAACAGGGGATTGAGACCCAGTACTTC
-	TRBV6-5	-	TRBJ1-2	CASSYGSIWSF	TGTGCCAGCAGTTACGGGTCCATTTGGTCCTTC
-	TRBV11-1	-	TRBJ1-6	CASSPPGSRLDSPLHF	TGTGCCAGCAGCCCGCCGGGGTCACGGTTGGATTCACCCCTCCACTTT
-	TRBV11-2	-	TRBJ2-7	CASSLPASSYEQYF	TGTGCCAGCAGCTTGCCTGCCAGCTCCTACGAGCAGTACTTC
-	TRBV19	-	TRBJ2-5	CASSIGVGETQYF	TGTGCCAGTAGTATCGGGGTGGGGGAGACCCAGTACTTC
-	TRBV5-6	-	TRBJ1-2	CASSTGAYGYTF	TGTGCCAGCTCCACGGGGGCCTATGGCTACACCTTC
-	TRBV7-8	once	TRBJ2-5	CASSPSPSQETQYF	TGTGCCAGCAGCCCTTCCCCGAGCCAAGAGACCCAGTACTTC
-	TRBV27	-	TRBJ2-7	CASTQQGSYEQYF	TGTGCCAGCACCCAGCAAGGATCCTACGAGCAGTACTTC
-	TRBV10-1	-	TRBJ2-3	CASSARGGKTDTQYF	TGCGCCAGCAGCGCACGTGGGGGAAAAACAGATACGCAGTATTTT
-	TRBV7-9	-	TRBJ2-7	CASSVDTYEQYF	TGTGCCAGCAGCGTGGACACCTACGAGCAGTACTTC
-	TRBV7-9	-	TRBJ1-5	CASSPIYSNQPQHF	TGTGCCAGCAGCCCCATCTATAGCAATCAGCCCCAGCATTTT
-	TRBV28	-	TRBJ1-5	CASSLANRDPSNQPQHF	TGTGCCAGCAGTTTAGCCAACAGGGATCCTAGCAATCAGCCCCAGCATTTT
-	TRBV7-9	-	TRBJ2-3	CASSPHGGSEPSTDTQYF	TGTGCCAGCAGCCCCCATGGGGGGTCCGAACCCAGCACAGATACGCAGTATTTT
-	TRBV9	few	TRBJ2-7	CASSVGDSYEQYF	TGTGCCAGCAGCGTAGGCGACTCCTACGAGCAGTACTTC
TRBD2	TRBV13	-	TRBJ2-7	CASSLLLAGPEQYF	TGTGCCAGCAGCTTATTACTAGCGGGACCCGAGCAGTACTTC
-	TRBV9	-	TRBJ1-1	CASSPLRGVEAFF	TGTGCCAGCAGCCCTCTTAGAGGGGTTGAAGCTTTCTTT
TRBD1	TRBV14	-	TRBJ1-4	CASSVSGQSYEKLFF	TGTGCCAGCAGCGTTTCGGGACAGTCTTACGAAAAACTGTTTTTT
-	TRBV6-1	-	TRBJ2-1	CASSGGGAAPNYNEQFF	TGTGCCAGCAGTGGGGGTGGGGCGGCCCCGAATTACAATGAGCAGTTCTTC
-	TRBV27	-	TRBJ1-4	CASSPTGAQEEKLFF	TGTGCCAGCAGTCCGACGGGGGCGCAGGAAGAAAAACTGTTTTTT
-	TRBV6-6	-	TRBJ2-1	CASSYWDGSNEQFF	TGTGCCAGCAGTTACTGGGACGGAAGCAATGAGCAGTTCTTC
-	TRBV28	-	TRBJ2-5	CASSLGTRQIQETQYF	TGTGCCAGCAGTTTAGGGACAAGACAGATTCAAGAGACCCAGTACTTC
TRBD1	TRBV19	-	TRBJ1-1	CASSIDLWDRETEAFF	TGTGCCAGTAGTATAGATCTATGGGACAGGGAAACTGAAGCTTTCTTT
-	TRBV21-1	-	TRBJ2-5	CASSSPERGIETQYF	TGTGCCAGCAGCTCCCCGGAAAGGGGAATAGAGACCCAGTACTTC
-	TRBV14	once	TRBJ2-7	CASSQGNRGSYYEQYF	TGTGCCAGCAGCCAAGGGAACCGGGGGTCCTACTACGAGCAGTACTTC
-	TRBV30	once	TRBJ1-5	CAWSVEGLSNQPQHF	TGTGCCTGGAGTGTTGAGGGTTTGAGCAATCAGCCCCAGCATTTT